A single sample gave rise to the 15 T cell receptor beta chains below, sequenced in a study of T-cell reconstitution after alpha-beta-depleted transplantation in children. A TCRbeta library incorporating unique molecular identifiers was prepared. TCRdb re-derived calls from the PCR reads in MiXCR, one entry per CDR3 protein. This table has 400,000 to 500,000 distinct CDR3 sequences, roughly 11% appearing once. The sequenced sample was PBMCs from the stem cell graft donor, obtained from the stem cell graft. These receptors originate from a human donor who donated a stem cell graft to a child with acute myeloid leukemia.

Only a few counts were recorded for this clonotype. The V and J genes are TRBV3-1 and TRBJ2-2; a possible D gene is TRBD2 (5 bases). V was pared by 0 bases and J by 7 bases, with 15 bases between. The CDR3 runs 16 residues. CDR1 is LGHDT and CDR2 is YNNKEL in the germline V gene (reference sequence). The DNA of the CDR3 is TGTGCCAGCAGCCAAGAAAGCGGTCAAATGTTCGGGGAGCTGTTTTTT. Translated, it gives CASSQESGQMFGELFF.

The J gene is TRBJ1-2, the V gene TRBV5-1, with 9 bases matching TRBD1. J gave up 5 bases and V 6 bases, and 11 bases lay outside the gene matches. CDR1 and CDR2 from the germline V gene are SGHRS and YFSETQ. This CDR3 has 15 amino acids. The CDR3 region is CASTETGGTGYGYTF. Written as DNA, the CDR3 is TGCGCCAGCACCGAAACTGGTGGGACAGGGTATGGCTACACCTTC.

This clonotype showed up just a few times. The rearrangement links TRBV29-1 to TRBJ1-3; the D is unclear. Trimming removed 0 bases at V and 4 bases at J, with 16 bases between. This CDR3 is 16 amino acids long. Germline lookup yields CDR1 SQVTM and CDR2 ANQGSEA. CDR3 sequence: CSVEDPTRMGGNTIYF. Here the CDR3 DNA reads TGCAGCGTTGAAGATCCCACGCGGATGGGAGGAAACACCATATATTTT.

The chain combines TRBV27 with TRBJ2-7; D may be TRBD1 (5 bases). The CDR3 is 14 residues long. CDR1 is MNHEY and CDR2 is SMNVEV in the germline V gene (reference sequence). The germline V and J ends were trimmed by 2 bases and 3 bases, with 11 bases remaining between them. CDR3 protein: CASSLAGIIYEQYF. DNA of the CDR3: TGTGCCAGCAGTTTAGCAGGGATTATCTACGAGCAGTACTTC.

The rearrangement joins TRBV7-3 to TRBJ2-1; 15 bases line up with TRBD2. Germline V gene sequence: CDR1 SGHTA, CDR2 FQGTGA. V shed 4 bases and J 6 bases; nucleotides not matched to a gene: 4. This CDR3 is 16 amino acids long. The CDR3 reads CASSSGLAGGSNEQFF. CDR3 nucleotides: TGTGCCAGCAGCTCTGGACTAGCGGGAGGGTCCAATGAGCAGTTCTTC. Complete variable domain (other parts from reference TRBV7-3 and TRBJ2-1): GAGVSQTPSNKVTEKGKYVELRCDPISGHTALYWYRQSLGQGPEFLIYFQGTGAADDSGLPNDRFFAVRPEGSVSTLKIQRTERGDSAVYLCASSSGLAGGSNEQFFGPGTRLTVL.

CDR3 loop: CSARRLAGGSYNEQFF. In nucleotides, the CDR3 is TGCAGTGCTAGAAGGTTAGCGGGAGGCTCCTACAATGAGCAGTTCTTC. The chain employs TRBV20-1 and TRBJ2-1; 10 nucleotides agree with TRBD2. With 2 bases clipped from V and 0 bases from J, the junction kept 4 bases outside the gene matches. From germline, CDR1 is DFQATT and CDR2 SNEGSKA (reference sequence). CDR3 length equals 16 residues.

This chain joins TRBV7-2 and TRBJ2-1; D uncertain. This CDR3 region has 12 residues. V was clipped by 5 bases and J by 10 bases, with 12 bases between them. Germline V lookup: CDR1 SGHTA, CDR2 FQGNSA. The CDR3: CASSEPNYEQFF. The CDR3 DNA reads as TGTGCCAGCAGCGAACCAAACTACGAGCAGTTCTTC.

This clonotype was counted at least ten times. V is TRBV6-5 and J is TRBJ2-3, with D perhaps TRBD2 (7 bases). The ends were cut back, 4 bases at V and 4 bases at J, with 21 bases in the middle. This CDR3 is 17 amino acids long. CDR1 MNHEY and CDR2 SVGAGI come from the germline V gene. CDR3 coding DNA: TGTGCCAGCAGTTCATTTCGGGGGGCCCATGAGGCAGATACGCAGTATTTT. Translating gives CASSSFRGAHEADTQYF.

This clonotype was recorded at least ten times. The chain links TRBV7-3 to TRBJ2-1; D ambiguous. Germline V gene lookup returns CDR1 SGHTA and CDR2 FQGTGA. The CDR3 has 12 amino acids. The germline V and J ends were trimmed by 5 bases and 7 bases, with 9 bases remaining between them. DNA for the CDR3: TGTGCCAGCAGCCTCCCTCGAAATGAGCAGTTCTTC. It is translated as CASSLPRNEQFF.

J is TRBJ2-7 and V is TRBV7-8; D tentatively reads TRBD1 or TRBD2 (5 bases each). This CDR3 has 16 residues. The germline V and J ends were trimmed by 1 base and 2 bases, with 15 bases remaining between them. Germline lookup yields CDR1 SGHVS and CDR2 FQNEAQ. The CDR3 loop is CASSLGRRGTTYEQYF. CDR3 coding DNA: TGTGCCAGCAGCTTAGGACGGAGAGGGACCACCTACGAGCAGTACTTC.

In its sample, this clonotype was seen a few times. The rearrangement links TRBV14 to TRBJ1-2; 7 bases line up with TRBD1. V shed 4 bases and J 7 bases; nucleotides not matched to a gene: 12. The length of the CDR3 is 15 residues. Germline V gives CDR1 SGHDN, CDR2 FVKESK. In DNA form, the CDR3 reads TGTGCCAGCAGCCCCTGGACAGGACCCTTAGGTGGCTACACCTTC. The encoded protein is CASSPWTGPLGGYTF.

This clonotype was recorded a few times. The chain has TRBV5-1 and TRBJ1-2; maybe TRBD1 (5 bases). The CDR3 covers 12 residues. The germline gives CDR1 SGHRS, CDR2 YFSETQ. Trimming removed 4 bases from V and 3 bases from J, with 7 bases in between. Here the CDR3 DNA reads TGCGCCAGCAGCAAAGGGGACTATGGCTACACCTTC. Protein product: CASSKGDYGYTF.

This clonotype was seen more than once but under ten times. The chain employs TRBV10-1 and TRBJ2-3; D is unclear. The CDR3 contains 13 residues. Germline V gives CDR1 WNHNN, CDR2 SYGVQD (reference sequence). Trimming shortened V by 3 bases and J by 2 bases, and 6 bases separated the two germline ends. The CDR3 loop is CASSDDPTDTQYF. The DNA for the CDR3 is TGCGCCAGCAGTGACGATCCCACAGATACGCAGTATTTT.

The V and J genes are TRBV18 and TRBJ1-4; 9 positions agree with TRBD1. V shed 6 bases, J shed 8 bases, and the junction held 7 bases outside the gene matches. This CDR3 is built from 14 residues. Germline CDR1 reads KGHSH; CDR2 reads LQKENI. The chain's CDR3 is CASSRTGGEEKLFF. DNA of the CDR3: TGTGCCAGCTCTCGAACAGGGGGCGAGGAAAAACTGTTTTTT.

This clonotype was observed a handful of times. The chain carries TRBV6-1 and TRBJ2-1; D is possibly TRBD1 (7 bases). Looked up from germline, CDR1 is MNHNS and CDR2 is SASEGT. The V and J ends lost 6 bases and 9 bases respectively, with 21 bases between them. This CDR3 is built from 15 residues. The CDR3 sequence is CASRGGQPGPSEQFF. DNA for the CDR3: TGTGCCAGCAGGGGGGGACAGCCTGGCCCATCTGAGCAGTTCTTC.